This note documents a single T cell receptor (beta chain) sequence. Sequencing was performed with immunoSEQ multiplex PCR; in TCRdb, only in-frame clones are kept and a portion is missing. This sample yields fewer than 350,000 clones, of which under 90% are seen a single time; about 3.2% belongs to the top ten. Germline V gives CDR1 SGDLS, CDR2 YYNGEE. V was trimmed by 0 bases and J by 0 bases, leaving 3 bases between them. The CDR3 contains 13 residues. This record belongs to a study of blood T cell repertoires in COVID-19. This clonotype was obtained from a woman in her sixties with active or convalescent COVID-19. Sequencing input: peripheral blood. This chain uses TRBV9 with TRBJ1-1; D remains ambiguous. Written as DNA, the CDR3 is TGTGCCAGCAGCGTAGCTCTGAACACTGAAGCTTTCTTT. Protein sequence: CASSVALNTEAFF.